These 31 T cell receptor beta chains originate from one sample sequenced in a study of regulatory T cells in long-lasting Graves disease. The time point here: newly diagnosed GD, antithyroid drugs for less than 3 months. PBMCs were the source of the RNA used for TCR sequencing. Library construction for TCR beta used iRepertoire HTBI primers and Arm-PCR of CDR3 regions. Each CDR3 protein gets one entry after TCRdb re-called the multiplex PCR reads with MiXCR. The table records about 470,000 distinct CDR3 sequences, about 15% of them present only once. These data are also associated with another study on T cells in Graves' hyperthyroidism and ophthalmopathy.

The material sequenced was peripheral blood mononuclear cells (PBMCs), taken at new diagnosis, from a patient treated with antithyroid drugs. Source of these receptors: a young woman with Graves disease.

Of note for this clonotype: A much larger clone differs from this one at a single base, so this may be a read error. The gene calls are TRBV5-6 and TRBJ2-5; TRBD1 might be the D (5 bases). CDR1 is SGHDT, CDR2 YYEEEE, per germline. The CDR3 is made up of 13 amino acids. The CDR3 coding sequence is TGTGCCTGCAGGGTTCTATCTCCGGAGACCCAGTACTTC. It translates to CACRVLSPETQYF.

The chain employs TRBV9 and TRBJ2-3, with a possible D match to TRBD2 (5 bases). The CDR3 has 14 amino acids. Trimming left V 4 bases short and J 5 bases short, with 14 bases between. Germline assignment: CDR1 SGDLS and CDR2 YYNGEE. The CDR3 DNA follows: TGTGCCAGCAGCTTCGGCCTAGCTGGAGATACGCAGTATTTT. Translation: CASSFGLAGDTQYF.

This clonotype was observed a handful of times. J is TRBJ1-5 and V is TRBV10-3; 10 bases are shared with TRBD1. The germline CDR1 and CDR2 sequences are ENHRY and SYGVKD. The CDR3 is 15 residues long. The trim removed 3 bases at V and 3 bases at J, leaving 2 bases unmatched. The CDR3 coding sequence is TGTGCCATCAGTGAAGGGACAGGGGTCAATCAGCCCCAGCATTTT. It yields the protein CAISEGTGVNQPQHF.

The J gene is TRBJ2-7, the V gene TRBV11-2; no definite D call. The V gene lost 2 bases and the J gene lost 2 bases, with 7 bases spanning the gap. The CDR3 loop spans 13 amino acids. The germline V gene encodes CDR1 SGHAT and CDR2 FQNNGV. The CDR3 coding sequence is TGTGCCAGCAGCTTAAGGGCCCCCTACGAGCAGTACTTC. Protein: CASSLRAPYEQYF.

The chain links TRBV28 to TRBJ1-1; a weak D match, TRBD1 (6 bases). The CDR3 length is 13 residues. Trimming shortened V by 8 bases and J by 4 bases, and 14 bases separated the two germline ends. Germline V gene data show CDR1 as MDHEN and CDR2 as SYDVKM. The CDR3 spells CASGTPGATEAFF. CDR3 nucleotide sequence: TGTGCCAGCGGGACACCCGGGGCCACTGAAGCTTTCTTT. Using reference TRBV28 and TRBJ1-1 for the parts outside the CDR3, the full variable domain is DVKVTQSSRYLVKRTGEKVFLECVQDMDHENMFWYRQDPGLGLRLIYFSYDVKMKEKGDIPEGYSVSREKKERFSLILESASTNQTSMYLCASGTPGATEAFFGQGTRLTVV.

The table lists this clonotype with many counts. The chain is built from TRBV5-1 and TRBJ2-7, with 7 bases identical to TRBD1. CDR1 is SGHRS, CDR2 YFSETQ, per germline. This CDR3 spans 17 amino acids. The V and J ends lost 1 base and 5 bases, in that order; junction bases with no gene match: 15. The CDR3 DNA reads TGCGCCAGCAGCTTGCCCAATTCGCATAACAGGGGTCACGAGCAGTACTTC. Translating it yields CASSLPNSHNRGHEQYF.

This clonotype was counted only a few times. The J gene is TRBJ1-5, the V gene TRBV19; a weak D match, TRBD1 (5 bases). Trimming took off 3 bases at V and 0 bases at J, with 12 bases between the two ends. The CDR3 contains 16 residues. Germline lookup yields CDR1 LNHDA and CDR2 SQIVND (reference sequence). CDR3: CASSMRQSNSNQPQHF. For the CDR3, the DNA is TGTGCCAGTAGTATGAGACAGAGTAATAGCAATCAGCCCCAGCATTTT. Drawing the rest from reference TRBV19 and TRBJ1-5, the complete variable domain is DGGITQSPKYLFRKEGQNVTLSCEQNLNHDAMYWYRQDPGQGLRLIYYSQIVNDFQKGDIAEGYSVSREKKESFPLTVTSAQKNPTAFYLCASSMRQSNSNQPQHFGDGTRLSIL.

This clonotype has only a few counts. The chain employs TRBV15 and TRBJ2-3, with D perhaps matching TRBD2 (5 bases). CDR3 length: 16 amino acids. The V end lost 0 bases, the J end lost 6 bases, and 16 bases lay between the germline ends. Germline CDR1 is LNHNV and CDR2 is YYDKDF (reference sequence). This chain's CDR3 is CATSRDLGNLADTQYF. The CDR3 coding sequence is TGTGCCACCAGCAGAGATCTCGGGAATCTGGCTGATACGCAGTATTTT.

Only a few counts were recorded for this clonotype. A read error is possible here, since a much larger clone lies one base away. The DNA of the CDR3 is TGCGCCAGCAGCTCGGGACAACTCGGGCGCACTGAAGCTTTCTTT. Residues: CASSSGQLGRTEAFF. The V call is TRBV5-1, the J call TRBJ1-1, with D maybe TRBD1 (6 bases). The CDR3 is made up of 15 amino acids. V was cut by 3 bases and J by 4 bases, with 16 bases left in between. Germline CDR1 is SGHRS and CDR2 is YFSETQ.

This clonotype has at least ten counts. The rearrangement links TRBV5-1 to TRBJ2-1; 9 positions agree with TRBD2. CDR1 and CDR2 from the germline V gene are SGHRS and YFSETQ. The V and J ends lost 4 bases and 6 bases, in that order; junction bases with no gene match: 11. The CDR3 runs 16 residues. CDR3 protein: CASSPEAGGGVNEQFF. In DNA, the CDR3 is TGCGCCAGCAGCCCTGAAGCGGGAGGAGGAGTCAATGAGCAGTTCTTC.

This clonotype has a handful of counts. It may be a read error: a sequence one base away is much more abundant. This chain connects TRBV12-3 or TRBV12-4 to TRBJ2-7; maybe TRBD1 (5 bases). This CDR3 has 12 amino acids. The CDR3 loop is CAGSTGHMKQYF. In nucleotides, the CDR3 is TGTGCCGGCAGTACTGGACATATGAAGCAGTACTTC.

The chain carries TRBV7-9 and TRBJ2-3; TRBD1 is a possible D gene (7 bases). Trimming pared 5 bases from V and 4 bases from J, leaving 19 bases between. Per the germline V gene, CDR1 is SEHNR and CDR2 is FQNEAQ (reference sequence). This CDR3 region has 16 residues. The CDR3 loop reads CASSNHRGRGADTQYF. In nucleotides, the CDR3 is TGTGCCAGCAGCAACCACAGGGGCCGCGGGGCAGATACGCAGTATTTT.

This clonotype was recorded many times. The chain couples TRBV30 to TRBJ2-2; 7 nucleotides line up with TRBD2. V was clipped by 4 bases and J by 6 bases; unmatched bases: 11. CDR1 GTSNPN and CDR2 SVGIG come from the germline V gene (reference sequence). The CDR3 runs 15 residues. The CDR3 nucleotides read TGTGCCTGGAAAAGCCTAAGCGGGACGCCCGGGGAGCTGTTTTTT. Translating gives CAWKSLSGTPGELFF.

This clonotype was found many times. The chain uses TRBV15 and TRBJ2-7; tentatively, D is TRBD1 or TRBD2 (5 bases each). Germline-derived CDR1 and CDR2 are LNHNV and YYDKDF (reference sequence). Trimming removed 5 bases at V and 3 bases at J, with 14 bases between. The CDR3 sequence is 14 residues long. Here the CDR3 DNA reads TGTGCCACCAGCGGGGGTCAGATGTTCTACGAGCAGTACTTC. Its protein is CATSGGQMFYEQYF. The variable domain in full, completed from reference TRBV15 and TRBJ2-7, reads DAMVIQNPRYQVTQFGKPVTLSCSQTLNHNVMYWYQQKSSQAPKLLFHYYDKDFNNEADTPDNFQSRRPNTSFCFLDIRSPGLGDTAMYLCATSGGQMFYEQYFGPGTRLTVT.

This clonotype was counted between two and nine times. The chain combines TRBV28 with TRBJ2-7; 10 bases map to TRBD1. The germline CDR1 and CDR2 sequences are MDHEN and SYDVKM. With V trimmed by 5 bases and J by 6 bases, 19 bases remained unmatched. CDR3 length: 18 amino acids. CDR3: CASSHGGATGGLSGEQYF. CDR3 sequence (DNA): TGTGCCAGCAGTCATGGGGGGGCGACAGGGGGCCTTTCGGGCGAGCAGTACTTC.

This clonotype occurred many times. The chain has TRBV7-9 and TRBJ1-1; no clear D gene. CDR1 is SEHNR and CDR2 is FQNEAQ in the germline V gene (reference sequence). V was shortened by 5 bases and J by 7 bases, with 11 bases between the two germline ends. This CDR3 spans 12 amino acids. CDR3 residues: CASSETDGEAFF. The CDR3 nucleotides read TGTGCCAGCAGCGAAACGGACGGTGAAGCTTTCTTT.

The V call is TRBV20-1, the J call TRBJ2-3; TRBD2 matches at 11 bases. Germline V gene data show CDR1 as DFQATT and CDR2 as SNEGSKA (reference sequence). J gave up 4 bases and V 1 base, and 7 bases lay outside the gene matches. CDR3 length: 16 amino acids. The CDR3 DNA follows: TGCAGTGCTAGAGGCGGGGCTAGCGGGAGGTCAGATACGCAGTATTTT. The encoded protein is CSARGGASGRSDTQYF.

This clonotype has at least ten counts. The V and J genes are TRBV2 and TRBJ2-5, with D hard to call. Per the germline V gene, CDR1 is SNHLY and CDR2 is FYNNEI. The CDR3 has 12 residues. Trimming took off 3 bases at V and 4 bases at J, with 6 bases between the two ends. CDR3 protein: CASSETGETQYF. For the CDR3, the DNA is TGTGCCAGCAGTGAGACCGGAGAGACCCAGTACTTC.

This clonotype occurred a few times. The chain joins TRBV7-9 to TRBJ2-5, with TRBD2 as a possible D gene (6 bases). CDR1 and CDR2 (germline): SEHNR, FQNEAQ (reference sequence). The CDR3 consists of 18 residues. V dropped 2 bases and J dropped 3 bases, with 22 bases sitting between them. The CDR3 loop reads CASSLRRGGVRGKETQYF. The CDR3 DNA follows: TGTGCCAGCAGCTTAAGGAGAGGAGGGGTTCGAGGGAAAGAGACCCAGTACTTC.

In its sample, this clonotype was seen many times. The V and J genes are TRBV5-1 and TRBJ1-1, with 10 bases aligning to TRBD1. Germline V CDR1 and CDR2: SGHRS, YFSETQ. V was pared by 4 bases and J by 6 bases, with 3 bases of the junction left unmatched. The CDR3 is 13 residues long. Here the CDR3 DNA reads TGCGCCAGCAGCCCAGGACAGGGGGCTGAAGCTTTCTTT. Its translation is CASSPGQGAEAFF.

This clonotype was counted at least ten times. V and J are TRBV27 and TRBJ2-7, with TRBD1 matching over 7 bases. The ends lost 6 bases at V and 2 bases at J; junction bases unmatched: 10. The CDR3 length is 15 residues. Looked up from germline, CDR1 is MNHEY and CDR2 is SMNVEV (reference sequence). This chain's CDR3 is CASSSTGTATYEQYF. For the CDR3, the DNA is TGTGCCAGCAGCTCAACCGGGACAGCAACCTACGAGCAGTACTTC.

This clonotype was seen repeatedly, ten times or more. The V and J genes are TRBV6-1 and TRBJ2-7; TRBD1 matches 7 bases. This CDR3 region has 11 residues. Trimming removed 8 bases from V and 2 bases from J; junction bases left unmatched: 0. Germline CDR1 reads MNHNS; CDR2 reads SASEGT. CDR3 coding DNA: TGTGCCAGCGGACAGGCCTACGAGCAGTACTTC. Its translation is CASGQAYEQYF.

This clonotype has a count of ten or more. The chain combines TRBV7-8 with TRBJ2-3; TRBD2 matches at 11 bases. Germline CDR1 is SGHVS and CDR2 is FQNEAQ. The CDR3 has 16 amino acids. Losses at the gene ends were 5 bases for V and 0 bases for J; bases not matched to a gene: 4. The CDR3 bases are TGTGCCAGCAGCGGGCGGACTAGCGGGAGCACAGATACGCAGTATTTT. Its translation: CASSGRTSGSTDTQYF.

This clonotype was found a few times. One end of the junction fails to match germline, which may point to a read error. V usage is TRBV5-6 and J usage is TRBJ2-7; the D call may be TRBD1 or TRBD2 (5 bases each). Looked up from germline, CDR1 is SGHDT and CDR2 is YYEEEE. This CDR3 contains 15 residues. CDR3 in amino acids: CASTLYRDVGYEQYF. CDR3 bases: TGTGCCAGCACCTTGTACCGGGACGTTGGCTACGAGCAGTACTTC. Drawing the rest from reference TRBV5-6 and TRBJ2-7, the complete variable domain is DAGVTQSPTHLIKTRGQQVTLRCSPKSGHDTVSWYQQALGQGPQFIFQYYEEEERQRGNFPDRFSGHQFPNYSSELNVNALLLGDSALYLCASTLYRDVGYEQYFGPGTRLTVT.

This clonotype was counted many times. The chain combines TRBV6-4 with TRBJ2-2; D remains ambiguous. CDR3 length: 13 residues. Trimming took 0 bases from V and 5 from J, leaving 4 bases between them. Germline assignment: CDR1 MRHNA and CDR2 SNTAGT. As DNA, the CDR3 is TGTGCCAGCAGTGACTCGGGTACCGGGGAGCTGTTTTTT. Translation gives CASSDSGTGELFF.

The gene calls are TRBV20-1 and TRBJ1-5; D unclear. The V end was cut by 6 bases, the J end by 4 bases, with 19 bases between. There are 15 residues in the CDR3. Germline V gives CDR1 DFQATT, CDR2 SNEGSKA (reference sequence). The CDR3 DNA reads TGCAGTGCAATGGGAGGTCACACCCCGAATCAGCCCCAGCATTTT. Protein product: CSAMGGHTPNQPQHF.

This clonotype has only a few counts. The rearrangement links TRBV20-1 to TRBJ1-1; no definite D call. Germline V lookup: CDR1 DFQATT, CDR2 SNEGSKA (reference sequence). The CDR3 has 12 amino acids. Trimming pared 2 bases from V and 1 base from J, leaving 5 bases between. The CDR3 region is CSARRSNTEAFF. For the CDR3, the DNA is TGCAGTGCTAGAAGATCGAACACTGAAGCTTTCTTT.

This clonotype has more than one count but fewer than ten. A much larger clone sits a single nucleotide away, making a read error possible. The V call is TRBV7-2, the J call TRBJ2-2, with 7 bases matching TRBD1. Germline loops: CDR1 SGHTA, CDR2 FQGNSA. The CDR3 length is 16 residues. DNA for the CDR3: TGTGTCAGCAGACCCTGGACAGGACAGAACACCGGGGAGCTGTTTTTT. This codes for CVSRPWTGQNTGELFF.

This clonotype was seen a handful of times. The genes are TRBV6-1 and TRBJ2-7; TRBD2 aligns across 11 bases. This CDR3 has 17 residues. V dropped 1 base and J dropped 7; count of bases not matched to a gene: 12. Germline V gene sequence: CDR1 MNHNS, CDR2 SASEGT. The CDR3 nucleotides are TGTGCCAGCAGTGAAGGACTAGCGGGGAGATACTCTCGAGAGCAGTACTTC. Amino acids: CASSEGLAGRYSREQYF.

The sample holds many counts of this clonotype. The V and J genes are TRBV7-9 and TRBJ2-1; D unclear. V lost 5 bases to trimming and J lost 8 bases, with 10 bases between them. From germline, CDR1 is SEHNR and CDR2 FQNEAQ (reference sequence). The CDR3 is made up of 12 amino acids. The CDR3: CASSTWLDEQFF. Here the CDR3 DNA reads TGTGCCAGCAGCACCTGGTTGGATGAGCAGTTCTTC.

This chain connects TRBV27 to TRBJ1-5; no reliable D call. Germline values: CDR1 MNHEY, CDR2 SMNVEV (reference sequence). The germline V and J ends were trimmed by 5 bases and 7 bases, with 15 bases remaining between them. The CDR3 totals 14 residues. The DNA of the CDR3 is TGTGCCAGCAGTCTAGACGGGGTACGCCAGCCCCAGCATTTT. It encodes CASSLDGVRQPQHF.